This T cell receptor (beta chain) is from a study of cytomegalovirus exposure and HLA in healthy donors. Germline values: CDR1 MNHEY, CDR2 SVGAGI. The CDR3 has 13 amino acids. The J segment lost 9 bases and the V segment lost 7 bases, leaving 6 bases of the junction unmatched. The PCR ran on 60 Vbeta and 13 Jbeta primers. Sequencing was performed with immunoSEQ multiplex PCR; in TCRdb, only in-frame clones are kept and a portion is missing. The sample consists of over 200,000 clones, around nine tenths of them appearing once. The source material was PBMCs. The TCR comes from a woman aged 18-35 years in good health and CMV-seronegative. J is TRBJ2-1 and V is TRBV6-5, with 10 positions matching TRBD2. CDR3: CASMLAGVSEQFF. Written as DNA, the CDR3 is TGTGCCAGCATGCTAGCGGGAGTAAGTGAGCAGTTCTTC.